The rows below give T cell receptor beta chains drawn from one sample of a study of CD8 T cells in Susac syndrome. One entry per CDR3 protein, called by TCRdb with MiXCR from the immunoSEQ multiplex PCR reads. This repertoire shows around 150,000 distinct CDR3 sequences, 90% to 95% found once; its top ten account for approximately 0.14%. The sequenced material came from CD4+ T cells from PBMCs. These receptors all come from a human donor in good health. The CDR3 runs from the conserved cysteine through the conserved F or W. D genes are given only for firm matches. Expanded clones get a size class; other rows say once, few or many, or leave the size out.

d_gene	j_gene	abundance	v_gene	CDR3nt	CDR3aa
NA	TRBJ1-1	few	TRBV3-1	TGTGCCAGCAGCCAAATGACCGGTGGCACTGAAGCTTTCTTT	CASSQMTGGTEAFF
NA	TRBJ1-5	NA	TRBV21-1	TGTGCCAGCAGCAAAGGGTCCCCCCAGAATCAGCCCCAGCATTTT	CASSKGSPQNQPQHF
TRBD2	TRBJ2-5	NA	TRBV3-1	TGTGCCAGCAGAGGGACTAGCGCCTTTGTCTGGTACTTC	CASRGTSAFVWYF
TRBD1	TRBJ1-2	NA	TRBV7-9	TGTGCCAGCAGCTTAGTTTCTACGGGACAGCCTGGCTACACCTTC	CASSLVSTGQPGYTF
TRBD1	TRBJ2-1	NA	TRBV6-1	TGTGCCAGCAGTGAAGCGGAGACAGGGGTAAACAATGAGCAGTTCTTC	CASSEAETGVNNEQFF
NA	TRBJ2-4	NA	TRBV2	TGTGCCAGCAGTCCAGGAAGCATTCAGTACTTC	CASSPGSIQYF
NA	TRBJ2-2	NA	TRBV29-1	TGCAGCGCCCCAAACAGAGACACCGGGGAGCTGTTTTTT	CSAPNRDTGELFF
NA	TRBJ1-1	once	TRBV20-1	TGCAGTGCTCCTCAGGGAACTGAAGCTTTCTTT	CSAPQGTEAFF
TRBD1	TRBJ2-3	NA	TRBV4-1	TGCGCCAGCAGCCGACTCAATCCGGGACAGGGGGCAACAGATACGCAGTATTTT	CASSRLNPGQGATDTQYF
NA	TRBJ2-7	NA	TRBV12-3/TRBV12-4	TGTGCCAGCAGTTTTACAAATACCTACGAGCAGTACTTC	CASSFTNTYEQYF
NA	TRBJ1-2	NA	TRBV4-2	TGTGCCAGCAGGGGGTCATTAGGAGGGATGTCAAACTATGGCTACACCTTC	CASRGSLGGMSNYGYTF
NA	TRBJ1-1	NA	TRBV5-1	TGCGCCAGCACCTCGGGAGCGGGCATGAACACTGAAGCTTTCTTT	CASTSGAGMNTEAFF
TRBD2	TRBJ2-3	NA	TRBV5-6	TGTGCCAGCAGCAGTCTGGAGCGGGGGGACACAGATACGCAGTATTTT	CASSSLERGDTDTQYF
NA	TRBJ2-2	few	TRBV2	TGTGCCAGCAGTGATTCCACCGGGGAGCTGTTTTTT	CASSDSTGELFF
TRBD2	TRBJ2-2	NA	TRBV20-1	TGCAGTGCTAAGAGGGCTAGCGGGGGGAACACCGGGGAGCTGTTTTTT	CSAKRASGGNTGELFF
NA	TRBJ2-7	NA	TRBV3-1	TGTGCCAGCAGCCGAGAATGGGGTTCCGAGCAGTACTTC	CASSREWGSEQYF
TRBD2	TRBJ2-5	NA	TRBV3-1	TGTGCCAGCAGCGATAGCGGGGGAGGCGAGACCCAGTACTTC	CASSDSGGGETQYF
NA	TRBJ1-5	NA	TRBV20-1	TGCAGTGCTAATCCACGGGGCAGGGGAGGGATGGCGAGCAATCAGCCCCAGCATTTT	CSANPRGRGGMASNQPQHF
NA	TRBJ2-7	NA	TRBV7-2	TGTGCCAGCAGCTTACAGACCCCGCTCTACGAGCAGTACTTC	CASSLQTPLYEQYF
NA	TRBJ1-4	NA	TRBV23-1	TGCGCCAGCGGGGGGCGCGGTGAAAAACTGTTTTTT	CASGGRGEKLFF
NA	TRBJ2-1	NA	TRBV5-1	TGCGCCAGCAGGGTAATGGGGCCCTACAATGAGCAGTTCTTC	CASRVMGPYNEQFF
NA	TRBJ1-2	NA	TRBV20-1	TGCAGTGCTAGAGATAGGACAGAGCGAAACTATGGCTACACCTTC	CSARDRTERNYGYTF
NA	TRBJ1-3	NA	TRBV7-2	TGTGCCAGCAGACGGGGGAACTCTGGAAACACCATATATTTT	CASRRGNSGNTIYF
TRBD1	TRBJ2-7	NA	TRBV6-6	TGTGCCAGCAGTTCCCCGACAGGGGGCATTTACGAGCAGTACTTC	CASSSPTGGIYEQYF
NA	TRBJ1-2	NA	TRBV20-1	TGCAGTGCTCCTGATGGCTACACCTTC	CSAPDGYTF
TRBD1	TRBJ1-2	NA	TRBV7-9	TGTGCCAGCAGCACCGGGACAGGGGCCTGGGGCTACACCTTC	CASSTGTGAWGYTF
NA	TRBJ1-6	NA	TRBV10-3	TGTGCCGTGGTCGGGACACCCAATTCACCCCTCCACTTT	CAVVGTPNSPLHF
NA	TRBJ1-6	NA	TRBV3-1	TGTGCCAGCAGCCAAGATCTTACATCCAGGACTGGGCCCCTCCACTTT	CASSQDLTSRTGPLHF
TRBD1	TRBJ2-7	NA	TRBV9	TGTGCCAGCAGCCCGGCCGGTAGCAGGGGGATCTACGAGCAGTACTTC	CASSPAGSRGIYEQYF
TRBD2	TRBJ2-5	NA	TRBV12-3/TRBV12-4	TGTGCCAGCAGTTTCGGTGATCTAGCGGCCGGGGAGACCCAGTACTTC	CASSFGDLAAGETQYF
NA	TRBJ2-1	NA	TRBV3-1	TGTGCCAGCAGACGAGACCAGGGGGGCTACAATGAGCAGTTCTTC	CASRRDQGGYNEQFF
TRBD1	TRBJ2-3	NA	TRBV6-1	TGTGCCAGCAGGCCCACAGGGGTTTCTAGCACAGATACGCAGTATTTT	CASRPTGVSSTDTQYF